Below, 22 T cell receptor beta chains from the same sample are listed, as sequenced in a study of shared T cell receptors in the human thymus. Repertoires were generated with immunoSEQ multiplex PCR, while TCRdb's copy carries only in-frame clones and drops some. Among roughly 710,000 clones listed, approximately 83% were seen once. The same sample was also used in a study of human thymus T cells.

Sequences were obtained from thymocytes. The receptors stem from a girl less than two years old with a congenital heart defect.

This clone has just one count. V usage is TRBV27 and J usage is TRBJ2-7, with 7 bases matching TRBD2. The ends lost 6 bases at V and 3 bases at J; junction bases unmatched: 11. CDR1 and CDR2 (germline): MNHEY, SMNVEV (reference sequence). This CDR3 has 15 residues. CDR3 sequence (DNA): TGTGCCAGCAGGCCTCCGGGCGGGGGACTCTACGAGCAGTACTTC. Its translation is CASRPPGGGLYEQYF.

This rearrangement joins TRBV27 to TRBJ1-1; 7 bases align to TRBD1. CDR1 MNHEY and CDR2 SMNVEV come from the germline V gene (reference sequence). V gave up 5 bases and J gave up 1 base; unmatched junction bases: 13. This CDR3 spans 17 amino acids. The CDR3 loop reads CASSPAGGYIANTEAFF. CDR3 bases: TGTGCCAGCAGTCCGGCAGGGGGATACATAGCGAACACTGAAGCTTTCTTT.

The V call is TRBV2, the J call TRBJ2-7, with 9 positions matching TRBD1. Germline CDR1 reads SNHLY; CDR2 reads FYNNEI. The CDR3 extends over 14 amino acids. Germline trimming cut 6 bases from V and 6 bases from J; bases unmatched to any gene: 9. The CDR3 DNA is TGTGCCAGCAGGCCCCGACAGGGGGAGTCCGAGCAGTACTTC. Translated, it gives CASRPRQGESEQYF.

The rearrangement joins TRBV2 to TRBJ2-7; TRBD2 agrees at 8 bases. Germline V gives CDR1 SNHLY, CDR2 FYNNEI. V lost 1 base to trimming and J lost 3 bases; unmatched junction nucleotides: 14. The CDR3 is 18 residues long. The CDR3 spells CASSEVGASGHKGYEQYF. The CDR3 DNA follows: TGTGCCAGCAGTGAAGTTGGAGCTAGCGGGCATAAGGGCTACGAGCAGTACTTC.

The V and J genes are TRBV27 and TRBJ1-1; 7 bases fit TRBD1. This CDR3 region has 16 residues. Looked up from germline, CDR1 is MNHEY and CDR2 is SMNVEV (reference sequence). Unmatched junction bases numbered 8, after V lost 3 bases and J lost 1 base. Here the CDR3 DNA reads TGTGCCAGCAGTTTCAATTCCGGACAGGAGAACACTGAAGCTTTCTTT. It is translated as CASSFNSGQENTEAFF.

This clone was counted a few times. This chain's CDR3 is CASSRTTTYEQYF. The CDR3 region has the DNA TGTGCCAGCTCACGGACAACCACCTACGAGCAGTACTTC. The rearrangement uses TRBV27 and TRBJ2-7, with a possible D match to TRBD1 (5 bases). This CDR3 is built from 13 residues. The germline gives CDR1 MNHEY, CDR2 SMNVEV (reference sequence). Trimming took 8 bases from V and 2 from J, leaving 13 bases between them.

This chain joins TRBV11-2 and TRBJ1-2; maybe TRBD1 (6 bases). The CDR3 spans 18 residues. In germline, CDR1 is SGHAT, CDR2 FQNNGV. The ends were cut back, 0 bases at V and 5 bases at J, with 22 bases in the middle. The CDR3 region is CASSLDLTRGQALYGYTF. DNA for the CDR3: TGTGCCAGCAGCTTAGATCTAACCAGGGGCCAGGCCCTTTATGGCTACACCTTC.

The V and J genes are TRBV27 and TRBJ2-7, with 7 bases lining up with TRBD2. The CDR3 length is 18 residues. Trimming removed 2 bases from V and 1 base from J; junction bases left unmatched: 14. Germline values: CDR1 MNHEY, CDR2 SMNVEV (reference sequence). The CDR3 sequence: CASSLKNGLAVDSYEQYF. In nucleotides, the CDR3 is TGTGCCAGCAGTTTAAAGAATGGCCTAGCGGTCGATTCCTACGAGCAGTACTTC.

A word on this clone: The junction differs from germline at one of its ends, possibly a read error. The same CDR3 arises from other DNA sequences in this sample as well. The chain combines TRBV6-5 with TRBJ1-6, with a weak D call TRBD1 (5 bases). This CDR3 has 16 amino acids. Germline CDR1 reads MNHEY; CDR2 reads SVGAGI. The CDR3 nucleotides read TGTGCCAGCAGTTACAGTCAGGGATCCTATAATTCCCCCCTCCACTTT. Protein product: CASSYSQGSYNSPLHF.

This sequence joins TRBV28 and TRBJ2-7; 11 positions match TRBD1. With V trimmed by 5 bases and J by 3 bases, 3 bases remained unmatched. This CDR3 is built from 14 residues. Germline V gene sequence: CDR1 MDHEN, CDR2 SYDVKM. CDR3 amino acids: CASSAGTGGYEQYF. Written as DNA, the CDR3 is TGTGCCAGCAGTGCCGGGACAGGGGGCTACGAGCAGTACTTC.

The V gene is TRBV19, the J gene TRBJ1-5; no clear D. CDR1 LNHDA and CDR2 SQIVND come from the germline V gene (reference sequence). Trimming removed 7 bases from V and 6 bases from J, with 19 bases in between. This CDR3 is built from 15 residues. CDR3 region: CASNAPSLYGQPQHF. The CDR3 coding sequence is TGTGCCAGTAATGCGCCCTCACTCTATGGTCAGCCCCAGCATTTT.

The genes are TRBV10-1 and TRBJ2-7; TRBD2 is a possible D gene (6 bases). CDR3 length equals 16 residues. The V gene's germline CDR1 is WNHNN and CDR2 SYGVQD (reference sequence). The germline V and J ends were trimmed by 11 bases and 3 bases, with 26 bases remaining between them. In DNA, the CDR3 is TGCGCCCGACCCCCACCGGAGGGAGGCAGCCTCTACGAGCAGTACTTC. Its translation: CARPPPEGGSLYEQYF.

The rearrangement joins TRBV7-9 to TRBJ1-1; maybe TRBD1 (5 bases). Germline V CDR1 and CDR2: SEHNR, FQNEAQ (reference sequence). CDR3 length equals 17 residues. Trimming took off 7 bases at V and 0 bases at J, with 21 bases between the two ends. This chain's CDR3 is CASTSPVAGMMNTEAFF. The CDR3, as DNA: TGTGCCAGCACCTCCCCCGTGGCAGGGATGATGAACACTGAAGCTTTCTTT.

This clone was detected only once. The J gene is TRBJ2-3, the V gene TRBV2; TRBD1 matches at 9 bases. Unmatched junction bases numbered 15, after V lost 7 bases and J lost 7 bases. CDR1 is SNHLY, CDR2 FYNNEI, per germline. The CDR3 contains 16 residues. The chain's CDR3 is CASTKGTGMEGNTQYF. The CDR3 region has the DNA TGTGCCAGCACCAAAGGGACAGGGATGGAGGGAAATACGCAGTATTTT.

The genes are TRBV6-1 and TRBJ2-7, with D possibly matching TRBD1 (6 bases). The V and J ends lost 6 bases and 2 bases respectively, with 14 bases between them. The CDR3 has 14 amino acids. Germline V gives CDR1 MNHNS, CDR2 SASEGT. The CDR3 reads CASRHAGETYEQYF. The DNA for the CDR3 is TGTGCCAGCAGGCACGCAGGGGAAACCTACGAGCAGTACTTC.

This chain uses TRBV10-3 with TRBJ1-5; 7 nucleotides match TRBD1. Germline V gene sequence: CDR1 ENHRY, CDR2 SYGVKD. The CDR3 is 15 residues long. V lost 6 bases and J lost 3; bases outside the gene matches: 8. The CDR3 loop is CAISAIDRANQPQHF. As DNA, the CDR3 is TGTGCCATCAGCGCGATCGACAGGGCCAATCAGCCCCAGCATTTT.

The chain couples TRBV27 to TRBJ2-7, with 14 bases lining up with TRBD2. With V trimmed by 7 bases and J by 2 bases, 4 bases remained unmatched. Looked up from germline, CDR1 is MNHEY and CDR2 is SMNVEV (reference sequence). The CDR3 runs to 15 residues. In nucleotides, the CDR3 is TGTGCCAGCACGATGACTAGCGGGGGGGCCTACGAGCAGTACTTC. It specifies CASTMTSGGAYEQYF.

The chain employs TRBV6-5 and TRBJ1-1, with 7 bases that match TRBD1. Germline CDR1 reads MNHEY; CDR2 reads SVGAGI. The CDR3 covers 13 residues. Trimming took 5 bases from V and 12 from J; bases not matched to a gene: 12. CDR3 DNA: TGTGCCAGCAGTACCCGACAGGGAATGAAGTCTTTCTTT. It yields the protein CASSTRQGMKSFF.

The V call is TRBV6-1, the J call TRBJ1-1; no clear D gene. The CDR3 has 15 amino acids. Trimming took 3 bases from V and 1 from J, leaving 12 bases between them. In germline, CDR1 is MNHNS, CDR2 SASEGT. The CDR3 DNA is TGTGCCAGCAGTGAGAGAACGGGAGAGAACACTGAAGCTTTCTTT. Translation gives CASSERTGENTEAFF.

The rearrangement uses TRBV28 and TRBJ1-2; 8 nucleotides agree with TRBD1. V lost 6 bases, J lost 5 bases, and 11 bases stayed unmatched. The CDR3 sequence is 15 residues long. The germline V gene encodes CDR1 MDHEN and CDR2 SYDVKM. In DNA form, the CDR3 reads TGTGCCAGCAGCTCCCCCCATGACAGGGGATATGGCTACACCTTC. Translated: CASSSPHDRGYGYTF.

This chain joins TRBV27 and TRBJ1-2; 7 bases map to TRBD1. The CDR3 covers 15 residues. CDR1 is MNHEY, CDR2 SMNVEV, per germline (reference sequence). V shed 6 bases and J 5 bases; nucleotides not matched to a gene: 12. CDR3: CASRPLGGAGYGYTF. The CDR3 nucleotides are TGTGCCAGCAGACCCCTAGGGGGCGCAGGGTATGGCTACACCTTC.

The V and J genes are TRBV18 and TRBJ1-2; TRBD1 aligns across 9 bases. The CDR3 extends over 15 amino acids. V was pared by 3 bases and J by 3 bases, with 5 bases of the junction left unmatched. The germline gives CDR1 KGHSH, CDR2 LQKENI. In nucleotides, the CDR3 is TGTGCCAGCTCACCCCCGGGACAGGGATACTATGGCTACACCTTC. As protein: CASSPPGQGYYGYTF.